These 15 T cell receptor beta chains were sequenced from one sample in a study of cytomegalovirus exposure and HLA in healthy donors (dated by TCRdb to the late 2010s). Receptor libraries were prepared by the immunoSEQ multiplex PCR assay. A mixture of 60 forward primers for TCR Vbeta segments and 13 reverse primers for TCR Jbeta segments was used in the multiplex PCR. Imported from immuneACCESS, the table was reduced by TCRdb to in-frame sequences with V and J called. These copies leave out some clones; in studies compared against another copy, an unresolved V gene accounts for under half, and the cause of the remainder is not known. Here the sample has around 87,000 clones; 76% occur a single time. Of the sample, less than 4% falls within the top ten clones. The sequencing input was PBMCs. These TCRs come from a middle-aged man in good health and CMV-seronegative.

CDR3 in DNA: TGTGCCAGCAGCTTCGCCAGTAACTATGGCTACACCTTC. This translates into CASSFASNYGYTF. The V call is TRBV7-9, the J call TRBJ1-2; the D is unclear. Trimming stripped 3 bases from V and 1 base from J, with 6 bases between. Germline assignment: CDR1 SEHNR and CDR2 FQNEAQ (reference sequence). This CDR3 has 13 amino acids.

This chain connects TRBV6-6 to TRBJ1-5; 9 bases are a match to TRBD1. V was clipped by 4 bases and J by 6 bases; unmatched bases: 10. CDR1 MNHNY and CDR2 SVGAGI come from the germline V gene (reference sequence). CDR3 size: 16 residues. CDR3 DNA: TGTGCCAGCAGTTGGGGGGACAGGGCTCTTGGTCAGCCCCAGCATTTT. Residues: CASSWGDRALGQPQHF.

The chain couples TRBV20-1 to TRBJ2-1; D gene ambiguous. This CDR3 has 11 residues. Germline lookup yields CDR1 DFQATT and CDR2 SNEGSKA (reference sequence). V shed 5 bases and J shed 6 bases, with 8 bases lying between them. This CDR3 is CSASVPNEQFF. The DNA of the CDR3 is TGCAGTGCTTCGGTTCCCAATGAGCAGTTCTTC.

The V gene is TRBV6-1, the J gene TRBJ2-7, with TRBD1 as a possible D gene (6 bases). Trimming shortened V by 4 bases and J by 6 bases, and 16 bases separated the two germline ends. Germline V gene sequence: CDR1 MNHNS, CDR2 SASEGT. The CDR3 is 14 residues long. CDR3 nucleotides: TGTGCCAGCAGTGGCCGGCCAGGGGTAGCCGAGCAGTACTTC. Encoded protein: CASSGRPGVAEQYF.

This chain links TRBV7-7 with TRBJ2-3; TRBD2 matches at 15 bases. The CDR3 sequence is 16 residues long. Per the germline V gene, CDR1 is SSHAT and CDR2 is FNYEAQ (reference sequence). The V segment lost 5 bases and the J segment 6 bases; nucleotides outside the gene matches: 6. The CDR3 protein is CASSKGLAGGRDTQYF. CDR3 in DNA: TGTGCCAGCAGCAAGGGACTAGCGGGGGGCAGGGATACGCAGTATTTT.

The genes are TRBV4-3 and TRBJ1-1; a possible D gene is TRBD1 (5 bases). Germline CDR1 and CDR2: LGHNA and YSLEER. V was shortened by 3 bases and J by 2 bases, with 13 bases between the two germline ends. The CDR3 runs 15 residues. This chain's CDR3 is CASSQGQGGNTEAFF. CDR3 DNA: TGCGCCAGCAGCCAGGGGCAGGGAGGTAACACTGAAGCTTTCTTT.

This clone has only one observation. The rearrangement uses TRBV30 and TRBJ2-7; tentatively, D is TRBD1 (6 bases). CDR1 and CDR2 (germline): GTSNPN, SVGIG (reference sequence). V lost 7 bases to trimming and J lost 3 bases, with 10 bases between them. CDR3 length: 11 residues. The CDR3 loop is CAFRTDYEQYF. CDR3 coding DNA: TGTGCCTTTCGGACAGACTACGAGCAGTACTTC.

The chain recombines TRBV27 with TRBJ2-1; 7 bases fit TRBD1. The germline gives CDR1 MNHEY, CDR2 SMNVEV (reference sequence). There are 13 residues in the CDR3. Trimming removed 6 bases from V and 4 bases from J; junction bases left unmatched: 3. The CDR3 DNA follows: TGTGCCAGCAGACACAGGGGTTACAATGAGCAGTTCTTC. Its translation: CASRHRGYNEQFF.

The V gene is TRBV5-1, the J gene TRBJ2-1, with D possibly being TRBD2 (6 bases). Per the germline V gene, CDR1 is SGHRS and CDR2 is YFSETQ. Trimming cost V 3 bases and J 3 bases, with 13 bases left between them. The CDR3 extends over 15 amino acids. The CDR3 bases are TGCGCCAGCAGCTCTTCGGTAGCGGACTACAATGAGCAGTTCTTC. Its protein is CASSSSVADYNEQFF. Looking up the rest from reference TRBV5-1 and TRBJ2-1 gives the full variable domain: KAGVTQTPRYLIKTRGQQVTLSCSPISGHRSVSWYQQTPGQGLQFLFEYFSETQRNKGNFPGRFSGRQFSNSRSEMNVSTLELGDSALYLCASSSSVADYNEQFFGPGTRLTVL.

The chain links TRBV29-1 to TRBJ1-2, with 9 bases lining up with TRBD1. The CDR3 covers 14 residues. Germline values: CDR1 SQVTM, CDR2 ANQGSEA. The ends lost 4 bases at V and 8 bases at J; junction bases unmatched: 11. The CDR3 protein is CSVGVPGQGRGYTF. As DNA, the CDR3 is TGCAGCGTTGGCGTCCCGGGACAGGGACGGGGCTACACCTTC.

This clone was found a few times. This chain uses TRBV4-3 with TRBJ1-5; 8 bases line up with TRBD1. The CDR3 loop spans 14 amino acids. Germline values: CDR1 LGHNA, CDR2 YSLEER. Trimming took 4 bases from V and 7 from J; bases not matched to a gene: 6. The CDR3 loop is CASSPGQGIQPQHF. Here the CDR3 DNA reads TGCGCCAGCAGCCCTGGACAGGGTATCCAGCCCCAGCATTTT.

In DNA, the CDR3 is TGTGCCATCAGTGGAACAGGGATTTCCTACGAGCAGTACTTC. Translated, it gives CAISGTGISYEQYF. The rearrangement uses TRBV10-3 and TRBJ2-5, with D possibly TRBD1 on 6 matching bases. The last part of the DNA fits TRBJ2-7 better; the J call may be wrong. CDR1 is ENHRY, CDR2 SYGVKD, per germline. The CDR3 has 14 residues.

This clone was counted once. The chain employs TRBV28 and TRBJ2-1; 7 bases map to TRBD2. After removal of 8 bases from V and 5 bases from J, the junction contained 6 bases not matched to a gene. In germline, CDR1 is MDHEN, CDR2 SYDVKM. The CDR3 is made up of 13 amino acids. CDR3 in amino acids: CASWGGTNNEQFF. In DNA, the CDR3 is TGTGCCAGCTGGGGGGGGACCAACAATGAGCAGTTCTTC.

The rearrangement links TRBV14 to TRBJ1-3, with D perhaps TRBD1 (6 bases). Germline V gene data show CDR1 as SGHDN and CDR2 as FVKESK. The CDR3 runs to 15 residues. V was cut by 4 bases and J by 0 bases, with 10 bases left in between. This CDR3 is CASSRGQFSGNTIYF. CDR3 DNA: TGTGCCAGCAGCCGTGGACAGTTCTCTGGAAACACCATATATTTT.

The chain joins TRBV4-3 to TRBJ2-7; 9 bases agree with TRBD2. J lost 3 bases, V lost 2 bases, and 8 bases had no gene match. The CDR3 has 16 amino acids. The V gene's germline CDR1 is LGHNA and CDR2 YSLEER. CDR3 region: CASSQSARGGGYEQYF. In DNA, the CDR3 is TGCGCCAGCAGCCAATCCGCGCGGGGGGGCGGCTACGAGCAGTACTTC.